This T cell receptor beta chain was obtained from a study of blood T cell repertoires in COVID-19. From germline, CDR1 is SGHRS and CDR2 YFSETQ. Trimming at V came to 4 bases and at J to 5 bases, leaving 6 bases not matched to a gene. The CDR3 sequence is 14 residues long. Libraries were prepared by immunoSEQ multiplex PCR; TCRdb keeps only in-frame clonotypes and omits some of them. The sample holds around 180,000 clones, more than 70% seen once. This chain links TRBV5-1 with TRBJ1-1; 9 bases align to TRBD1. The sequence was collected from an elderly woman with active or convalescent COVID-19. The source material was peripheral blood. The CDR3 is CASSPQGAGTEAFF. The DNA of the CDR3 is TGCGCCAGCAGCCCACAGGGGGCAGGGACTGAAGCTTTCTTT.